The 6 T cell receptor beta chains below come from one sample, sequenced in a study of blood T cell repertoires in COVID-19. Assay: immunoSEQ multiplex PCR; the TCRdb copy retains only in-frame clones and omits some. The sample lists 250,000 to 350,000 clones, approximately 85% occurring once. Sequenced input: peripheral blood. The receptor source for this set is a human donor with COVID-19, enrolled during active disease. The donor label of this sample is uncertain.

The J gene is TRBJ2-1, the V gene TRBV12-3 or TRBV12-4; no reliable D call. The CDR3 loop spans 12 amino acids. Trimming took off 2 bases at V and 7 bases at J, with 6 bases between the two ends. The CDR3 here is CASSLNENEQFF. CDR3 nucleotides: TGTGCCAGCAGTTTAAACGAGAATGAGCAGTTCTTC.

This chain uses TRBV7-9 with TRBJ2-1; D is uncertain. The CDR3 is 12 amino acids. CDR1 is SEHNR, CDR2 FQNEAQ, per germline (reference sequence). The CDR3 nucleotides read TGTGCTGTCGTTACTACCTACAATGAGCAGTTCTTC. Its protein product is CAVVTTYNEQFF.

As DNA, the CDR3 is TGTGCCTGGATTCGTACGCCAGGGGGCTATGGCTACACCTTC. Translation: CAWIRTPGGYGYTF. This chain links TRBV30 with TRBJ1-2, with TRBD1 matching over 7 bases. Germline V gene lookup returns CDR1 GTSNPN and CDR2 SVGIG (reference sequence). The junction had 9 bases not matched to a gene; V was cut back by 4 bases and J by 4 bases. This CDR3 is built from 14 residues.

This chain joins TRBV6-2 or TRBV6-3 and TRBJ2-2; D is perhaps TRBD1 (6 bases). The ends were cut back, 7 bases at V and 0 bases at J, with 15 bases in the middle. CDR1 is MNHEY, CDR2 SVGEGT, per germline. CDR3 size: 16 residues. The CDR3 is CASTPWGRSNTGELFF. CDR3 coding DNA: TGTGCCAGCACCCCTTGGGGGCGCTCGAACACCGGGGAGCTGTTTTTT.

A note on this clone: Additional DNA sequences in this sample encode the identical CDR3. The gene calls are TRBV18 and TRBJ1-1; 7 bases agree with TRBD1. Trimming removed 3 bases from V and 3 bases from J; junction bases left unmatched: 1. The CDR3 totals 13 residues. The V gene's germline CDR1 is KGHSH and CDR2 LQKENI. CDR3 DNA sequence: TGTGCCAGCTCACCCGACAGGGACACTGAAGCTTTCTTT. Translating it yields CASSPDRDTEAFF.

This clone was found many times. The rearrangement joins TRBV28 to TRBJ2-7; TRBD2 aligns across 13 bases. CDR1 is MDHEN, CDR2 SYDVKM, per germline. CDR3 length equals 17 residues. The trim removed 5 bases at V and 3 bases at J, leaving 10 bases unmatched. The CDR3 DNA reads as TGTGCCAGCAGTCCCGGACTAGCGGGAGCCCGGTTCTACGAGCAGTACTTC. Translating it yields CASSPGLAGARFYEQYF.